The next 7 T cell receptor beta chains were all read from a single sample in a study of T cell changes during pregnancy in multiple sclerosis. Repertoires were generated with immunoSEQ multiplex PCR, while TCRdb's copy carries only in-frame clones and drops some. This table holds about 73,000 clones, approximately 92% found once. The specimen was peripheral blood, collected in the third trimester of pregnancy. The receptors originated from a female donor in good health, enrolled as a control in a pregnancy study.

The chain employs TRBV28 and TRBJ1-1; D may be TRBD1 (5 bases). V lost 6 bases and J lost 2, with 13 bases in between. The CDR3 loop spans 14 amino acids. The germline CDR1 and CDR2 sequences are MDHEN and SYDVKM. The CDR3 reads CASSPTGVNTEAFF. The DNA of the CDR3 is TGTGCCAGCAGCCCCACGGGGGTAAACACTGAAGCTTTCTTT.

CDR3 DNA: TGTGCCAGCAGTAGGGGGACAGGACAAGAGACCCAGTACTTC. Its translation is CASSRGTGQETQYF. The chain recombines TRBV6-5 with TRBJ2-5, with 8 bases matching TRBD1. This CDR3 spans 14 amino acids. V gave up 5 bases and J gave up 2 bases; unmatched junction bases: 4. The germline gives CDR1 MNHEY, CDR2 SVGAGI.

This clone came up a few times. This sequence joins TRBV6-4 and TRBJ2-6; 7 nucleotides agree with TRBD2. This CDR3 comprises 16 residues. Germline V CDR1 and CDR2: MRHNA, SNTAGT. Trimming took 3 bases from V and 2 from J; bases not matched to a gene: 4. For the CDR3, the DNA is TGTGCCAGCAGTGAAGTTGGGGGGGCTGGGGCCAACGTCCTGACTTTC. It encodes CASSEVGGAGANVLTF.

The rearrangement uses TRBV18 and TRBJ1-6; the match to TRBD1 covers 8 bases. V lost 3 bases, J lost 8 bases, and 6 bases stayed unmatched. The CDR3 length is 15 residues. Per the germline V gene, CDR1 is KGHSH and CDR2 is LQKENI. CDR3 region: CASSPQAGGHSPLHF. The CDR3 coding sequence is TGTGCCAGCTCACCCCAGGCAGGGGGCCATTCACCCCTCCACTTT. The full variable domain, completed using reference TRBV18 and TRBJ1-6, is NAGVMQNPRHLVRRRGQEARLRCSPMKGHSHVYWYRQLPEEGLKFMVYLQKENIIDESGMPKERFSAEFPKEGPSILRIQQVVRGDSAAYFCASSPQAGGHSPLHFGNGTRLTVT.

This chain links TRBV6-5 with TRBJ2-1; no clear D. V was trimmed by 7 bases and J by 9 bases, leaving 22 bases between them. Germline CDR1 is MNHEY and CDR2 is SVGAGI. The CDR3 length is 15 residues. The CDR3 DNA is TGTGCCAGCACCCGAAGGAGCTTAGGAAGTGGTGAGCAGTTCTTC. Translation gives CASTRRSLGSGEQFF.

The V call is TRBV6-1, the J call TRBJ1-6, with 10 bases matching TRBD1. Germline CDR1 is MNHNS and CDR2 is SASEGT. Trimming at V came to 4 bases and at J to 6 bases, leaving 3 bases not matched to a gene. The CDR3 is made up of 15 amino acids. CDR3 nucleotides: TGTGCCAGCAGTGGACAGGGGGCAGGTAATTCACCCCTCCACTTT. It encodes CASSGQGAGNSPLHF.

The chain carries TRBV6-5 and TRBJ1-2; D ambiguous. This CDR3 spans 14 amino acids. Germline CDR1 is MNHEY and CDR2 is SVGAGI. V lost 0 bases, J lost 2 bases, and 7 bases lay in between. The CDR3, as DNA: TGTGCCAGCAGTTACTCGAGAGGGAACTATGGCTACACCTTC. Amino acid sequence: CASSYSRGNYGYTF.